These 29 T cell receptor beta chains came from one sample sequenced in a study of neurological immune-mediated disorders. TCRdb itself ran the 5' RACE reads through MiXCR, one entry per CDR3 protein. There are roughly 52,000 distinct CDR3 sequences in the sample; about 5.8% occur only once, and 1.1% to 1.5% lies in the top ten. The material sequenced was CD4+ T cells from blood. These TCRs come from a woman aged 18-35 years with multiple sclerosis.

This clonotype was observed at least ten times. The chain carries TRBV20-1 and TRBJ1-5; D not certain. Germline CDR1 DFQATT, CDR2 SNEGSKA (reference sequence). The CDR3 loop spans 15 amino acids. V was cut by 0 bases and J by 0 bases, with 9 bases left in between. CDR3 sequence: CSARDLWGSNQPQHF. In nucleotides, the CDR3 is TGCAGTGCTAGAGATCTGTGGGGTAGCAATCAGCCCCAGCATTTT.

This clonotype has ten or more counts. Written as DNA, the CDR3 is TGCGCCAGCAGTGGTCCGGGGGCCAGGGGAGCTTTCTTT. Protein sequence: CASSGPGARGAFF. The chain recombines TRBV10-1 with TRBJ1-1; tentatively, D is TRBD1 (6 bases). The germline gives CDR1 WNHNN, CDR2 SYGVQD (reference sequence). The V end lost 4 bases, the J end lost 10 bases, and 16 bases lay between the germline ends. This CDR3 is 13 amino acids long.

Ten or more counts support this clonotype. The chain is built from TRBV7-6 and TRBJ1-1, with a tentative D call TRBD1 (6 bases). CDR3 length: 13 amino acids. V lost 7 bases and J 1 base, leaving 10 bases between the germline ends. Germline V gene lookup returns CDR1 SGHVS and CDR2 FNYEAQ. The CDR3 protein is CASKRGPNTEAFF. Here the CDR3 DNA reads TGTGCCAGCAAGCGGGGGCCGAACACTGAAGCTTTCTTT.

This clonotype was seen ten or more times. This chain joins TRBV27 and TRBJ2-3; D possibly corresponds to TRBD2 (6 bases). The V end lost 8 bases, the J end lost 2 bases, and 17 bases lay between the germline ends. The germline gives CDR1 MNHEY, CDR2 SMNVEV (reference sequence). The CDR3 is made up of 15 amino acids. CDR3 sequence: CASRLGLRATDTQYF. Written as DNA, the CDR3 is TGTGCCAGCCGGCTGGGACTCCGGGCCACAGATACGCAGTATTTT.

Remarks on this clonotype: The junction and the germline gene differ at one end; a read error may be behind it. The gene calls are TRBV5-1 and TRBJ1-1; 8 bases line up with TRBD1. Germline assignment: CDR1 SGHRS and CDR2 YFSETQ. This CDR3 contains 15 residues. CDR3 region: CTSRAQGEVNAEAFF. The CDR3 nucleotides read TGCACCAGCAGAGCACAGGGGGAGGTGAACGCTGAAGCTTTCTTT.

In this sample, this clonotype turned up many times. The genes are TRBV6-1 and TRBJ1-2; D perhaps matches TRBD1 (6 bases). CDR3 size: 14 residues. Looked up from germline, CDR1 is MNHNS and CDR2 is SASEGT. Trimming cost V 4 bases and J 3 bases, with 12 bases left between them. The CDR3 is CASSAAGADYGYTF. The CDR3 nucleotides read TGTGCCAGCAGTGCTGCAGGGGCTGACTATGGCTACACCTTC.

At least ten counts were recorded for this clonotype. The chain employs TRBV6-6 and TRBJ1-5; 9 bases line up with TRBD1. Germline V gene data show CDR1 as MNHNY and CDR2 as SVGAGI (reference sequence). This CDR3 region has 14 residues. With 5 bases clipped from V and 7 bases from J, the junction kept 6 bases outside the gene matches. The CDR3 spells CASSQGTGQQPQHF. CDR3 DNA: TGTGCCAGCAGTCAAGGGACAGGGCAGCAGCCCCAGCATTTT.

This clonotype was detected ten times or more. V and J are TRBV9 and TRBJ1-3; D remains ambiguous. The CDR3 sequence is 14 residues long. Looked up from germline, CDR1 is SGDLS and CDR2 is YYNGEE. The V and J ends lost 3 bases and 7 bases respectively, with 14 bases between them. The CDR3 nucleotides are TGTGCCAGCAGCGACAACCCCTCATCGAACACCATATATTTT. This sequence encodes CASSDNPSSNTIYF.

At least ten counts were recorded for this clonotype. The rearrangement links TRBV20-1 to TRBJ2-5; TRBD2 is a possible D gene (5 bases). The CDR3 is 14 residues long. Germline assignment: CDR1 DFQATT and CDR2 SNEGSKA (reference sequence). V lost 0 bases and J lost 4, with 12 bases in between. In DNA form, the CDR3 reads TGCAGTGCTAGAGATCCAGGAGGCCGAGAGACCCAGTACTTC. This translates into CSARDPGGRETQYF.

This clonotype was found many times. The chain combines TRBV10-3 with TRBJ1-2, with 7 positions matching TRBD1. The germline V gene has CDR1 ENHRY and CDR2 SYGVKD. The trim removed 2 bases at V and 4 bases at J, leaving 4 bases unmatched. The CDR3 runs to 14 residues. The CDR3: CAISEKGTAYGYTF. CDR3 coding DNA: TGTGCCATCAGTGAGAAAGGGACAGCCTATGGCTACACCTTC.

The chain recombines TRBV5-6 with TRBJ1-3, with TRBD1 identical over 10 bases. CDR1 and CDR2 from the germline V gene are SGHDT and YYEEEE. The CDR3 runs 15 residues. Trimming took 3 bases from V and 2 from J; bases not matched to a gene: 2. CDR3 nucleotides: TGTGCCAGCAGCTGGGGACAGGGGACTGGAAACACCATATATTTT. Its protein is CASSWGQGTGNTIYF.

This clonotype was seen repeatedly, ten times or more. The J gene is TRBJ2-5, the V gene TRBV6-5, with D perhaps matching TRBD1 (7 bases). Trimming stripped 5 bases from V and 2 bases from J, with 12 bases between. The CDR3 contains 14 residues. Germline V gene sequence: CDR1 MNHEY, CDR2 SVGAGI. The CDR3 DNA reads TGTGCCAGCAGTCGCGGGACAGCACAAGAGACCCAGTACTTC. Protein product: CASSRGTAQETQYF.

About this clonotype itself: This clone may be a read error of a much larger clone one base away. The rearrangement links TRBV20-1 to TRBJ1-2; D is ambiguous. The CDR3 has 12 residues. Trimming shortened V by 5 bases and J by 4 bases, and 11 bases separated the two germline ends. CDR1 and CDR2 from the germline V gene are DFQATT and SNEGSKA (reference sequence). DNA of the CDR3: TGCAGTGCTGCGACAAGGGCCTATGGCTACACCTTC. Protein sequence: CSAATRAYGYTF.

The table lists this clonotype with many counts. The chain carries TRBV12-3 or TRBV12-4 and TRBJ1-6; no clear D. CDR3 length: 14 residues. V was clipped by 6 bases and J by 3 bases, with 9 bases between them. The CDR3 DNA is TGTGCCAGCAGGGATTCATTCTATAATTCACCCCTCCACTTT. Amino acid sequence: CASRDSFYNSPLHF.

This clonotype has at least ten counts. The rearrangement links TRBV20-1 to TRBJ1-2, with D perhaps TRBD1 (6 bases). The CDR3 consists of 14 residues. Germline V lookup: CDR1 DFQATT, CDR2 SNEGSKA (reference sequence). The V gene lost 1 base and the J gene lost 3 bases, with 12 bases spanning the gap. The CDR3 DNA sequence: TGCAGTGCTAGAGGGGGGGCGCGGGACTATGGCTACACCTTC. Its protein is CSARGGARDYGYTF.

This clonotype was observed many times. This chain joins TRBV12-3 or TRBV12-4 and TRBJ1-2; 7 bases are a match to TRBD1. This CDR3 spans 14 amino acids. The ends lost 5 bases at V and 5 bases at J; junction bases unmatched: 8. CDR3 protein: CASSEGAKVYGYTF. The CDR3 DNA reads TGTGCCAGCAGTGAGGGGGCGAAGGTTTATGGCTACACCTTC.

The chain recombines TRBV9 with TRBJ1-1; no clear D gene. The CDR3 consists of 13 residues. Per germline, CDR1 SGDLS and CDR2 YYNGEE. The ends were cut back, 3 bases at V and 4 bases at J, with 10 bases in the middle. CDR3 bases: TGTGCCAGCAGCGCCTCAGGATCCACTGAAGCTTTCTTT. It is translated as CASSASGSTEAFF.

The table lists this clonotype with many counts. V is TRBV6-2 or TRBV6-3 and J is TRBJ2-5; TRBD2 is a possible D gene (5 bases). Trimming stripped 6 bases from V and 0 bases from J, with 20 bases between. The CDR3 is made up of 17 amino acids. Germline CDR1 MNHEY, CDR2 SVGEGT. CDR3 region: CASRPPPSGRNQETQYF. The CDR3 DNA sequence: TGTGCCAGCAGACCCCCTCCGAGCGGTCGTAACCAAGAGACCCAGTACTTC.

This clonotype has a count of ten or more. V and J are TRBV13 and TRBJ2-6; the D gene is possibly TRBD1 (7 bases). CDR1 PRHDT and CDR2 FYEKMQ come from the germline V gene (reference sequence). Trimming shortened V by 0 bases and J by 0 bases, and 15 bases separated the two germline ends. This CDR3 has 19 amino acids. The DNA of the CDR3 is TGTGCCAGCAGCTTAGGAGGCAGGGGGACTCTCTCTGGGGCCAACGTCCTGACTTTC. Its translation: CASSLGGRGTLSGANVLTF.

This clonotype was seen repeatedly, ten times or more. V and J are TRBV14 and TRBJ1-1; no clear D. The V gene lost 4 bases and the J gene lost 1 base, with 13 bases spanning the gap. CDR3 size: 15 residues. Germline CDR1 and CDR2: SGHDN and FVKESK. CDR3 in amino acids: CASSRRTGANTEAFF. The CDR3 bases are TGTGCCAGCAGCCGGCGCACGGGAGCGAACACTGAAGCTTTCTTT. Variable domain in full (rest from reference TRBV14 and TRBJ1-1): EAGVTQFPSHSVIEKGQTVTLRCDPISGHDNLYWYRRVMGKEIKFLLHFVKESKQDESGMPNNRFLAERTGGTYSTLKVQPAELEDSGVYFCASSRRTGANTEAFFGQGTRLTVV.

This clonotype has at least ten counts. The chain couples TRBV4-1 to TRBJ2-1; TRBD2 is a possible D gene (6 bases). Germline CDR1 and CDR2: MGHRA and YSYEKL. The CDR3 length is 18 residues. Trimming took off 1 base at V and 6 bases at J, with 22 bases between the two ends. CDR3 sequence: CASSQGSVLNTGSNEQFF. For the CDR3, the DNA is TGCGCCAGCAGCCAAGGATCTGTTCTAAATACCGGGAGCAATGAGCAGTTCTTC.

This clonotype turned up a few times. The chain recombines TRBV7-8 with TRBJ1-2, with D possibly TRBD1 on 6 matching bases. Germline lookup yields CDR1 SGHVS and CDR2 FQNEAQ. The CDR3 is 15 amino acids. V was clipped by 1 base and J by 4 bases, with 13 bases between them. In nucleotides, the CDR3 is TGTGCCAGCAGCTTAGAGAGGACAGCGACCTATGGCTACACCTTC. It translates to CASSLERTATYGYTF.

This clonotype was counted at least ten times. The V and J genes are TRBV20-1 and TRBJ1-1, with D possibly matching TRBD1 (6 bases). The CDR3 totals 17 residues. Trimming took 5 bases from V and 4 from J, leaving 26 bases between them. Per germline, CDR1 DFQATT and CDR2 SNEGSKA (reference sequence). This CDR3 reads CSAASRQGWGGGTEAFF. CDR3 coding DNA: TGCAGTGCTGCCAGTCGGCAGGGTTGGGGAGGGGGCACTGAAGCTTTCTTT.

This clonotype was found many times. The rearrangement joins TRBV20-1 to TRBJ2-5; D perhaps matches TRBD2 (6 bases). Trimming removed 4 bases at V and 3 bases at J, with 12 bases between. CDR1 and CDR2 (germline): DFQATT, SNEGSKA (reference sequence). The CDR3 runs to 13 residues. CDR3: CSAIGGGKETQYF. The CDR3, as DNA: TGCAGTGCTATCGGTGGGGGGAAAGAGACCCAGTACTTC.

This clonotype showed up many times. CDR3 in amino acids: CSVGGPAYEQYF. Here the CDR3 DNA reads TGCAGCGTTGGCGGACCAGCCTACGAGCAGTACTTC. The V and J genes are TRBV29-1 and TRBJ2-7; D remains unclear. The ends were cut back, 4 bases at V and 2 bases at J, with 9 bases in the middle. This CDR3 comprises 12 residues. Germline values: CDR1 SQVTM, CDR2 ANQGSEA.

There are many counts of this clonotype. The chain couples TRBV29-1 to TRBJ2-5, with a possible D match to TRBD2 (6 bases). Germline CDR1 is SQVTM and CDR2 is ANQGSEA. The CDR3 length is 14 residues. The V end was cut by 8 bases, the J end by 5 bases, with 21 bases between. CDR3 region: CSTKSRGGAETQYF. The CDR3 region has the DNA TGCAGCACCAAAAGTCGGGGAGGCGCGGAGACCCAGTACTTC.

This clonotype occurred many times. The chain has TRBV28 and TRBJ2-3; 7 bases are shared with TRBD2. V was pared by 3 bases and J by 4 bases, with 4 bases of the junction left unmatched. The length of the CDR3 is 14 residues. Germline V gives CDR1 MDHEN, CDR2 SYDVKM. The CDR3 DNA reads as TGTGCCAGCAGTTTGGGTGGGGGGGCAGATACGCAGTATTTT. It yields the protein CASSLGGGADTQYF.

This clonotype was counted at least ten times. The chain combines TRBV11-3 with TRBJ1-1; D is unclear. The germline V gene has CDR1 SGHNT and CDR2 YENEEA. V shed 5 bases and J shed 3 bases, with 16 bases lying between them. The CDR3 extends over 15 amino acids. CDR3 nucleotide sequence: TGTGCCAGCAGCCCCTCCGGGATGAAGGACACTGAAGCTTTCTTT. It translates to CASSPSGMKDTEAFF.

The chain combines TRBV27 with TRBJ1-2; tentative D call: TRBD1 (5 bases). This CDR3 contains 15 residues. Germline CDR1 and CDR2: MNHEY and SMNVEV (reference sequence). V lost 0 bases, J lost 5 bases, and 13 bases lay in between. The CDR3 region has the DNA TGTGCCAGCAGTTTATCTATCGGGGCGGGATATGGCTACACCTTC. Translation gives CASSLSIGAGYGYTF.